This TCR beta chain was found in a study of blood T cells in healthy people across ages. The study, taken as a whole, reports: Relative to aged donors, long-lived donors carried more naive CD4+ cells and displayed higher diversity. With age, beta diversity per million T cells declined roughly linearly, significantly by approximately 40. No conclusive comparison of naive versus antigen-experienced cells was possible with unsorted PBMCs.

A second PCR, run for about 6 to 11 cycles, used a sample-barcoded 5' primer plus a J-beta primer mix. A single record per CDR3 protein comes from TCRdb applying MiXCR to the 5' RACE reads. The sample lists some 1,800,000 distinct CDR3 sequences, roughly two fifths occurring once. Remarks on this clonotype: The antigen remains unidentified.

This CDR3 is built from 13 residues. The germline V gene encodes CDR1 SGHRS and CDR2 YFSETQ. The authors isolated at least 6.5 million PBMCs per sample. This clonotype originated in a human donor in good health. Specimen: blood. This rearrangement joins TRBV5-1 to TRBJ2-5; tentatively, D is TRBD1 or TRBD2 (6 bases each). The J call may be in error: the DNA end matches TRBJ2-7 better. The chain's CDR3 is CASSFRGLSEQYF. The CDR3 region has the DNA TGCGCCAGCAGCTTCCGGGGGCTATCCGAGCAGTACTTC.